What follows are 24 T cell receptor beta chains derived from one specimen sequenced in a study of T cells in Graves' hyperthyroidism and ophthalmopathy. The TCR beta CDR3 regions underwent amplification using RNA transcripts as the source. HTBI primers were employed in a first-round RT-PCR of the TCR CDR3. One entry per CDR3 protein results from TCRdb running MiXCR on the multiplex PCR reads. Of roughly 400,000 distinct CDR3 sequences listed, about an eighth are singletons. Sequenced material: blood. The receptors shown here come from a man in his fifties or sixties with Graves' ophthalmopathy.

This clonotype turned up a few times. CDR3 in amino acids: CASSQRAGAVQRELFF. CDR3 sequence (DNA): TGTGCCAGCAGCCAAAGAGCGGGGGCGGTACAGAGGGAGCTGTTTTTT. This chain links TRBV3-1 with TRBJ2-2; 8 nucleotides match TRBD2. The length of the CDR3 is 16 residues. V shed 2 bases, J shed 9 bases, and the junction held 11 bases outside the gene matches. The germline CDR1 and CDR2 sequences are LGHDT and YNNKEL (reference sequence).

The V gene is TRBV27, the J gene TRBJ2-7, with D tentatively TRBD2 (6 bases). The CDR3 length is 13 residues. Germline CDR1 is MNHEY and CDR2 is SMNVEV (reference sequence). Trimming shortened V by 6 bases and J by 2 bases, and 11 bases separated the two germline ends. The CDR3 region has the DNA TGTGCCAGCAGGGTGGCGGGAACCTACGAGCAGTACTTC. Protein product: CASRVAGTYEQYF.

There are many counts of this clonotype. CDR3 residues: CASSLSGANVLTF. The CDR3 nucleotides are TGTGCCAGCAGTTTATCTGGGGCCAACGTCCTGACTTTC. V and J are TRBV27 and TRBJ2-6; unclear D gene. V was pared by 0 bases and J by 3 bases, with 0 bases between. Germline CDR1 is MNHEY and CDR2 is SMNVEV (reference sequence). This CDR3 region has 13 residues.

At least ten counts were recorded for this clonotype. CDR3 in DNA: TGTGCCAGCTCACCACAGTCAGGGGTGGGCTACACCTTC. Protein product: CASSPQSGVGYTF. This chain joins TRBV18 and TRBJ1-2; tentative D call: TRBD1 (6 bases). The V gene lost 1 base and the J gene lost 8 bases, with 11 bases spanning the gap. Germline V gives CDR1 KGHSH, CDR2 LQKENI. This CDR3 is built from 13 residues.

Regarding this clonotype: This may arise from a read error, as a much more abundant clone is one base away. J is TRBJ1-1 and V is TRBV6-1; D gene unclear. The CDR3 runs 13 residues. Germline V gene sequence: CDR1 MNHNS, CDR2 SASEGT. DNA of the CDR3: TGTGTCAACTCAGGAAACCAGATTACTGAAGCTTTCTTT. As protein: CVNSGNQITEAFF.

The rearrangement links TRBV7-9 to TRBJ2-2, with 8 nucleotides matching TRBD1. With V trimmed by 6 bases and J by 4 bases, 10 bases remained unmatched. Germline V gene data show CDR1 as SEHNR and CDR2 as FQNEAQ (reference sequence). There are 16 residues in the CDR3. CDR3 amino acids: CASSNFRGLGTGELFF. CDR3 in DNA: TGTGCCAGCAGTAATTTCAGGGGGCTGGGCACCGGGGAGCTGTTTTTT.

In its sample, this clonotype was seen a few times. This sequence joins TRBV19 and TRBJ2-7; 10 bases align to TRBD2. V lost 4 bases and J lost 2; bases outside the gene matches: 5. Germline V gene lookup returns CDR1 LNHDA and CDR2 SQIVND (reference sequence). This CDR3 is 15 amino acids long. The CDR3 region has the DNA TGTGCCAGTAGTAGCGCTAGCGGGAGCACCTACGAGCAGTACTTC. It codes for CASSSASGSTYEQYF.

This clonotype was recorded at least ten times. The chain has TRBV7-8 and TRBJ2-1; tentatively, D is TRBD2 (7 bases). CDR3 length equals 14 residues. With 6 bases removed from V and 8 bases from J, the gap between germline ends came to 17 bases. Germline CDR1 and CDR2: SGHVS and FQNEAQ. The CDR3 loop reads CASRAGGGGHEQFF. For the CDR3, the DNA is TGTGCCAGCAGGGCTGGTGGGGGGGGCCATGAGCAGTTCTTC.

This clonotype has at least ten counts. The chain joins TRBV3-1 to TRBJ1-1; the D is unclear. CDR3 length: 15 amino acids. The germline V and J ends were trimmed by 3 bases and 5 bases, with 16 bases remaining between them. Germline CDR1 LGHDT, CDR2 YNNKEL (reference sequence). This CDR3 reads CASSQPGSRGTEAFF. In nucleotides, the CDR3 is TGTGCCAGCAGCCAGCCTGGATCCCGGGGAACTGAAGCTTTCTTT. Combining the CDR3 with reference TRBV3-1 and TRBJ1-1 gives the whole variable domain DTAVSQTPKYLVTQMGNDKSIKCEQNLGHDTMYWYKQDSKKFLKIMFSYNNKELIINETVPNRFSPKSPDKAHLNLHINSLELGDSAVYFCASSQPGSRGTEAFFGQGTRLTVV.

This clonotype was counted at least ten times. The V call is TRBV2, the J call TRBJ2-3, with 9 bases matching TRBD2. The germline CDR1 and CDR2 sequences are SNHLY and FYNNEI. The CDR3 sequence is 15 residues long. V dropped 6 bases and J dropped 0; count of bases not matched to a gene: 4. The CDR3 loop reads CASRGLATSTDTQYF. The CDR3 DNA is TGTGCCAGCAGGGGACTAGCTACTAGCACAGATACGCAGTATTTT.

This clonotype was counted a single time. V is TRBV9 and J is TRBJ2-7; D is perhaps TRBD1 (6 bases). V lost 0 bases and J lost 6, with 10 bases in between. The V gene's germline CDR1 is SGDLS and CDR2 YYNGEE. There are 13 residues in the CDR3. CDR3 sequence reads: CASSVAGDREQYF. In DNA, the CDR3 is TGTGCCAGCAGCGTAGCAGGGGACCGCGAGCAGTACTTC. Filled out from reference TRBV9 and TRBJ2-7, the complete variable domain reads DSGVTQTPKHLITATGQRVTLRCSPRSGDLSVYWYQQSLDQGLQFLIQYYNGEERAKGNILERFSAQQFPDLHSELNLSSLELGDSALYFCASSVAGDREQYFGPGTRLTVT.

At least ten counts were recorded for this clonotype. DNA for the CDR3: TGTGCCATCGGAAATAGCGAGAACACCGGGGAGCTGTTTTTT. This codes for CAIGNSENTGELFF. V and J are TRBV10-3 and TRBJ2-2; tentative D call: TRBD2 (5 bases). The CDR3 has 14 amino acids. Germline V gives CDR1 ENHRY, CDR2 SYGVKD. V shed 8 bases and J shed 1 base, with 11 bases lying between them.

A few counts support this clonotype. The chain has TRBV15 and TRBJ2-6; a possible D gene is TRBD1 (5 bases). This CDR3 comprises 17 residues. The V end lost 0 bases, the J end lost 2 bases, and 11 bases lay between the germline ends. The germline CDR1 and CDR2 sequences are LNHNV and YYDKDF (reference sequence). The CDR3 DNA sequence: TGTGCCACCAGCAGAGATTCTCCAGGGACTGGGGCCAACGTCCTGACTTTC. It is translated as CATSRDSPGTGANVLTF.

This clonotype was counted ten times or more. CDR3 sequence: CASSLYRNTEAFF. As DNA, the CDR3 is TGTGCCAGCAGTTTATACAGGAACACTGAAGCTTTCTTT. The chain links TRBV27 to TRBJ1-1; no firm D call. The V end was cut by 1 base, the J end by 1 base, with 4 bases between. The CDR3 is 13 residues long. Per germline, CDR1 MNHEY and CDR2 SMNVEV (reference sequence).

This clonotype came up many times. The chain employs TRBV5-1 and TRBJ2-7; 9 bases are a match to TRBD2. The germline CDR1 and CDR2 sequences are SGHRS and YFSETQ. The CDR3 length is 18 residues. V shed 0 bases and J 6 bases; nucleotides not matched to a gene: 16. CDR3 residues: CASSLEGTSGLSRVEQYF. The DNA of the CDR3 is TGCGCCAGCAGCTTGGAGGGCACTAGCGGGCTTTCGAGGGTCGAGCAGTACTTC.

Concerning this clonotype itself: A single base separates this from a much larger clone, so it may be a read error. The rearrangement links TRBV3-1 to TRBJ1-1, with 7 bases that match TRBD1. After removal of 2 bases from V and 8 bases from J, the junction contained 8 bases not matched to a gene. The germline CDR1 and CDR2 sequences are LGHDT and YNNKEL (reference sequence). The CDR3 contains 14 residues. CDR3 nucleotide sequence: TGTGCCAGCAGCCAAAAATCCGCAGGGGGGGAAGCTTTCTTT. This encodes CASSQKSAGGEAFF.

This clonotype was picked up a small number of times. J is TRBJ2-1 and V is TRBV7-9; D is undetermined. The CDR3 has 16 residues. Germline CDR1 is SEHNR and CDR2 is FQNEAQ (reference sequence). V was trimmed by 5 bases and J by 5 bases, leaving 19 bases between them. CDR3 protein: CASSASPPSNHNEQFF. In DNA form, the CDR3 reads TGTGCCAGCAGCGCCAGCCCCCCCAGTAACCACAATGAGCAGTTCTTC.

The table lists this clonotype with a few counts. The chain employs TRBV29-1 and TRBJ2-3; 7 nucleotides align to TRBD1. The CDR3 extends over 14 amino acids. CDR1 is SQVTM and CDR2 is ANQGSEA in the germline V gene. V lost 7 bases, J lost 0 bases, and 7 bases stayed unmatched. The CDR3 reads CSADGQASTDTQYF. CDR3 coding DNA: TGCAGCGCTGATGGACAGGCTAGCACAGATACGCAGTATTTT.

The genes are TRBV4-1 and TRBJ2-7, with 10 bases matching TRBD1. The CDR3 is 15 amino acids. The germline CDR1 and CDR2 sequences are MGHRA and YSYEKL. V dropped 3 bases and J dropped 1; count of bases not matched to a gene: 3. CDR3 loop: CASSHPGQGSYEQYF. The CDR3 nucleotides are TGCGCCAGCAGCCACCCGGGACAGGGGTCCTACGAGCAGTACTTC.

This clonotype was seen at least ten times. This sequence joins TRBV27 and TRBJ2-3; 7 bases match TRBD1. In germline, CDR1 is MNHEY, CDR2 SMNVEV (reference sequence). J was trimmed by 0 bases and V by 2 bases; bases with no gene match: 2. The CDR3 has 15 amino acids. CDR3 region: CASSLRGQSTDTQYF. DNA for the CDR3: TGTGCCAGCAGTTTACGGGGACAGAGCACAGATACGCAGTATTTT.

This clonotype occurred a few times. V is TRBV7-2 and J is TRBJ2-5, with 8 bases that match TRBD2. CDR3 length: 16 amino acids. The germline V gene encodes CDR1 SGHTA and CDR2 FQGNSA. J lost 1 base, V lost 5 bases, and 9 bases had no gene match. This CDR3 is CASSPRTSPSQETQYF. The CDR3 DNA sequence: TGTGCCAGCAGCCCACGGACTAGCCCTAGCCAAGAGACCCAGTACTTC.

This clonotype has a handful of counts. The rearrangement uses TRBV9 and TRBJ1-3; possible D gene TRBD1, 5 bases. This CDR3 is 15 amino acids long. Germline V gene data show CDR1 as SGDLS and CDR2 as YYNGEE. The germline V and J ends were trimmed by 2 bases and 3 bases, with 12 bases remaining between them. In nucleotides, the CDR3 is TGTGCCAGCAGCGTGAGGGGAGAGGATGGAAACACCATATATTTT. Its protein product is CASSVRGEDGNTIYF.

The CDR3 loop is CASSQERFSNTYNEQFF. The CDR3 DNA follows: TGCGCCAGCAGCCAAGAAAGGTTTAGCAATACCTACAATGAGCAGTTCTTC. This chain joins TRBV4-1 and TRBJ2-1, with D hard to call. The CDR3 covers 17 residues. Germline lookup yields CDR1 MGHRA and CDR2 YSYEKL. V was cut by 0 bases and J by 2 bases, with 14 bases left in between.

The CDR3, as DNA: TGTGCCAGCAGCCCAAGGGTAACAGCAGAAGCTTTCTTT. Residues: CASSPRVTAEAFF. The rearrangement uses TRBV25-1 and TRBJ1-1; no firm D call. This CDR3 is 13 amino acids long. With 6 bases removed from V and 8 bases from J, the gap between germline ends came to 16 bases. Germline assignment: CDR1 MGHDK and CDR2 SYGVNS.